The entry below describes one T cell receptor beta chain. Antigen specificity is unknown. The data stem from a study of cytotoxic CD8 clonotypes in ibrutinib-treated CLL. Findings of the study overall: Clonality went up at ibrutinib response and then declined back toward baseline at progression. Baseline values of clonality outstripped age-matched healthy donors and followed circulating CD8+ T-cell counts.

The repertoire was sequenced with immunoSEQ multiplex PCR; TCRdb's copy has only in-frame clones and lacks some. This table has over 120,000 clones, 80% appearing once. V shed 2 bases and J 3 bases; nucleotides not matched to a gene: 6. CDR3 length equals 15 residues. In germline, CDR1 is SGHRS, CDR2 YFSETQ. The sequence came from a human donor with chronic lymphocytic leukemia. V and J are TRBV5-1 and TRBJ2-7; TRBD1 aligns across 9 bases. Specimen: PBMCs, collected after 36 months of ibrutinib treatment. DNA for the CDR3: TGCGCCAGCAGCTTTACCGGGACAGGGAACTACGAGCAGTACTTC. It encodes CASSFTGTGNYEQYF.